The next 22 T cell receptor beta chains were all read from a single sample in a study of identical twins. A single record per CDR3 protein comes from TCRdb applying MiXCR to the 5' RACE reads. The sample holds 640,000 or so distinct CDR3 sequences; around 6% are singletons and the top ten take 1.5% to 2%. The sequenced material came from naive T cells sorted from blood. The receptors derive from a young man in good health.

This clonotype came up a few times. The CDR3 DNA follows: TGTGCCTGGAATTCGTTCCAGTACGTC. Amino acid sequence: CAWNSFQYV. V and J are TRBV30 and TRBJ2-7; D is ambiguous. The ends were cut back, 4 bases at V and 10 bases at J, with 8 bases in the middle. The CDR3 runs to 9 residues. The V gene's germline CDR1 is GTSNPN and CDR2 SVGIG (reference sequence).

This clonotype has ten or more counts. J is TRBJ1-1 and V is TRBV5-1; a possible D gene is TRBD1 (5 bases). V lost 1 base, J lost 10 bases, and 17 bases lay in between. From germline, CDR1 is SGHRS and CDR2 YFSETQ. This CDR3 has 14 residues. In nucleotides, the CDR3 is TGCGCCAGCAGCTTGTCCGGGGAGGGGCCAAGAGCTTTCTTT. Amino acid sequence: CASSLSGEGPRAFF.

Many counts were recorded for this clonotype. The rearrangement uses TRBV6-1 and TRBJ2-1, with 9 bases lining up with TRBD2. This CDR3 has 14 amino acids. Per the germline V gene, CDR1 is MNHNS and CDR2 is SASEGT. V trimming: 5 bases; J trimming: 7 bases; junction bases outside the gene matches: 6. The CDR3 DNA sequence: TGTGCCAGCAGTAAGGGACTAGCTAAGAATGAGCAGTTCTTC. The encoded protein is CASSKGLAKNEQFF.

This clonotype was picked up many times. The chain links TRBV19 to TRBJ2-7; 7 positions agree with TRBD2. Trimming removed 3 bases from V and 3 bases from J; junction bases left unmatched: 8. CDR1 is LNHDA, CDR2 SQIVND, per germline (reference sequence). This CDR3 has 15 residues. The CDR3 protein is CASSIFGGGDYEQYF. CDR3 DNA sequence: TGTGCCAGTAGTATTTTTGGCGGGGGAGACTACGAGCAGTACTTC.

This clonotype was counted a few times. The CDR3, as DNA: TGTGCCAGCAGCCCTAGCGGGAGTGAGACCCAGTACTTC. Translating it yields CASSPSGSETQYF. The chain has TRBV6-1 and TRBJ2-5; 10 bases match TRBD2. The CDR3 sequence is 13 residues long. V lost 6 bases to trimming and J lost 5 bases; unmatched junction nucleotides: 3. Germline assignment: CDR1 MNHNS and CDR2 SASEGT.

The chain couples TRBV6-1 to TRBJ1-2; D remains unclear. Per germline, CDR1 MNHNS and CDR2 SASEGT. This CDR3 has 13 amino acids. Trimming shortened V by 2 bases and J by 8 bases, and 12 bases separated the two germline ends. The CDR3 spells CASSELSSDGYTF. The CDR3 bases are TGTGCCAGCAGTGAATTGAGTTCGGACGGCTACACCTTC.

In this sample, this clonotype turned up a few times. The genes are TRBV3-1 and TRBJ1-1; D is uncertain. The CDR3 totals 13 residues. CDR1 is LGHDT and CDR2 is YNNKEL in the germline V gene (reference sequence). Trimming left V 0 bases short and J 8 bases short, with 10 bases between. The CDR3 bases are TGTGCCAGCAGCCAAGATCACGGCAGAGAAGCTTTCTTT. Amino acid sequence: CASSQDHGREAFF.

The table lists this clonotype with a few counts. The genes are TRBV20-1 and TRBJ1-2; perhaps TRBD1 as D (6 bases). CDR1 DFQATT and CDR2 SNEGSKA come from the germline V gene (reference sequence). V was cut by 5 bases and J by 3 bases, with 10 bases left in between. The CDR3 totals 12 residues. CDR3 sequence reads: CSALQGDYGYTF. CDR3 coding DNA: TGCAGTGCTCTACAGGGTGACTATGGCTACACCTTC.

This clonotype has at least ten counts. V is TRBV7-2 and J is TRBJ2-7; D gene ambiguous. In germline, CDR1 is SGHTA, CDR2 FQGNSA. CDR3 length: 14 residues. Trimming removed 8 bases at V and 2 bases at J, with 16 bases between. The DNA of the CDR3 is TGTGCCAGCTCCCGCCTCAGCATTCCCTACGAGCAGTACTTC. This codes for CASSRLSIPYEQYF.

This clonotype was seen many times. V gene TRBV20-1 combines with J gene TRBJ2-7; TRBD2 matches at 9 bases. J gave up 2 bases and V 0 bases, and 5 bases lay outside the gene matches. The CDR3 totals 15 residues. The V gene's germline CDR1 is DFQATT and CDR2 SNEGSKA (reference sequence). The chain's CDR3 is CSARDPAGGPYEQYF. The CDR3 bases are TGCAGTGCTAGAGATCCGGCGGGAGGGCCCTACGAGCAGTACTTC.

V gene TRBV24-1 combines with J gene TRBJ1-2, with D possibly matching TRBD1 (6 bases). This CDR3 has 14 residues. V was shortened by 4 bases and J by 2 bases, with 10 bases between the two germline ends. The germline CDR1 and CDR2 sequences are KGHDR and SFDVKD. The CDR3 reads CATSDRGWNYGYTF. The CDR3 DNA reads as TGTGCCACCAGTGACAGGGGTTGGAACTATGGCTACACCTTC.

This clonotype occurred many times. The CDR3 sequence: CASSQDVLAVYNEQFF. In DNA, the CDR3 is TGCGCCAGCAGCCAAGATGTGCTAGCGGTCTACAATGAGCAGTTCTTC. The genes are TRBV4-3 and TRBJ2-1; 7 bases are shared with TRBD2. CDR1 is LGHNA and CDR2 is YSLEER in the germline V gene. The CDR3 covers 16 residues. The V and J ends lost 0 bases and 3 bases, in that order; junction bases with no gene match: 5.

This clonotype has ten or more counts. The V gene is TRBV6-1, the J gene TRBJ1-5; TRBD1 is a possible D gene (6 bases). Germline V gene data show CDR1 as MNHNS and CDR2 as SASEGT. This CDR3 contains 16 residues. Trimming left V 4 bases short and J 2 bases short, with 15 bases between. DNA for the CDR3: TGTGCCAGCAGTGCGGACAGCTCCGGGGGCAATCAGCCCCAGCATTTT. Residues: CASSADSSGGNQPQHF.

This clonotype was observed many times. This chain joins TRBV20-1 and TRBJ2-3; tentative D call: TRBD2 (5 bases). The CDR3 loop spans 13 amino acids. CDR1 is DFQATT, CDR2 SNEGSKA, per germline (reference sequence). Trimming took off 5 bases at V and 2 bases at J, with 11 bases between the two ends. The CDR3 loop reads CSALPDFTDTQYF. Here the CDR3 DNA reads TGCAGTGCTCTCCCGGACTTCACAGATACGCAGTATTTT.

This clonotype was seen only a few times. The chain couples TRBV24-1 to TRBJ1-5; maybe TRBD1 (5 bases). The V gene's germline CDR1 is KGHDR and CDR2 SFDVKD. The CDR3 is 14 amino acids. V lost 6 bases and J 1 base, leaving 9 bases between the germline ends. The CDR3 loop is CATSQGGSNQPQHF. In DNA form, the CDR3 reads TGTGCCACCAGTCAGGGCGGAAGCAATCAGCCCCAGCATTTT.

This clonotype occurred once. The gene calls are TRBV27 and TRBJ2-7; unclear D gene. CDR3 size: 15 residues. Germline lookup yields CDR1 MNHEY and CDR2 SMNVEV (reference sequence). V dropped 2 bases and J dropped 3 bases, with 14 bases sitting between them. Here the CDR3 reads CASSLHYPPGYEQYF. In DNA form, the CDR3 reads TGTGCCAGCAGTTTACATTACCCACCTGGCTACGAGCAGTACTTC.

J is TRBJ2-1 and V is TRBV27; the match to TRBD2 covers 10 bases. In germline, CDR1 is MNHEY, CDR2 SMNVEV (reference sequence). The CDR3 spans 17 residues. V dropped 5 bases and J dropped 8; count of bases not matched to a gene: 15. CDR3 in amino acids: CASSGQGFKREGHEQFF. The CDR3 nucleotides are TGTGCCAGCAGTGGGCAGGGTTTCAAGCGGGAGGGCCATGAGCAGTTCTTC.

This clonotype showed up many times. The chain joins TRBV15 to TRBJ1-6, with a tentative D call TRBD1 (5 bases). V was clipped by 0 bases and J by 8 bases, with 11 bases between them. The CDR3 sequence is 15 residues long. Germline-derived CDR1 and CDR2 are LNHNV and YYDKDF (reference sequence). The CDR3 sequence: CATSRDVAGDSPLHF. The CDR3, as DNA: TGTGCCACCAGCAGAGATGTGGCGGGGGATTCACCCCTCCACTTT.

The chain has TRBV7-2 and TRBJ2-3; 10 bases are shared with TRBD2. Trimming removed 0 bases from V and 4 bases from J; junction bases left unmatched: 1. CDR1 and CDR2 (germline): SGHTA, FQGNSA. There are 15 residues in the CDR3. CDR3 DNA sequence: TGTGCCAGCAGCTTAGCAGCGGGAGGGCCAGATACGCAGTATTTT. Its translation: CASSLAAGGPDTQYF.

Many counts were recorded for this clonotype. CDR3 in DNA: TGTGCCAGCAGGCGGACAGCAAATCCCCCTGACGAGCAGTACGTC. It specifies CASRRTANPPDEQYV. The rearrangement joins TRBV12-3 or TRBV12-4 to TRBJ2-7, with a possible D match to TRBD1 (6 bases). This CDR3 is 15 amino acids long. The V end was cut by 6 bases, the J end by 5 bases, with 20 bases between.

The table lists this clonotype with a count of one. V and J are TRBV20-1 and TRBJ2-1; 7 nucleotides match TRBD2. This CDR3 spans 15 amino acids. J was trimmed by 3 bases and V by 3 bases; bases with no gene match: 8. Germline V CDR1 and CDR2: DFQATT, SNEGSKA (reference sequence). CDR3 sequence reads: CSASFAPSGYNEQFF. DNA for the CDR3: TGCAGTGCTAGCTTCGCACCTAGCGGCTACAATGAGCAGTTCTTC.

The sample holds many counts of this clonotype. CDR3 in amino acids: CASSLRLAGEEYF. CDR3 nucleotide sequence: TGCGCCAGCAGCTTGAGGCTAGCGGGAGAGGAGTACTTC. This chain uses TRBV5-1 with TRBJ2-4, with 10 bases matching TRBD2. The CDR3 is made up of 13 amino acids. The V segment lost 1 base and the J segment 14 bases; nucleotides outside the gene matches: 6. CDR1 is SGHRS, CDR2 YFSETQ, per germline.